The present T cell receptor (beta chain) was sequenced within a study of regulatory T cells in long-lasting Graves disease (dated by TCRdb to about 2021). Some background on the complete study: Persistent Graves' disease was defined as antithyroid drug treatment for over 5 years with persistently positive TSH receptor autoantibodies. This study used TCR sequencing and RNA sequencing of peripheral blood to compare persistent Graves' disease patients against newly diagnosed Graves' disease patients. The study took place in China and was registered as a clinical trial. TCR sequencing covered 13 persistent and about 20 newly diagnosed Graves' disease patients, 33 samples in total. In the clinical cohort, patients with persistent Graves' disease had used antithyroid drugs for an average of about 10.3 years. The study at large found these results: Compared with newly diagnosed patients, patients with persistent Graves' disease had lower TCR Shannon entropy and fewer highly expanded clones, which suggests clonal expansion. Preferential use of TRBV28, TRBJ1-2 and TRBJ2-5 was observed in persistent disease, whereas TRBV20-1 and TRBJ2-1 were favored in newly diagnosed disease. Peripheral blood alone was examined, since thyroid tissue, which constituted the primary lesion, could not be accessed. A larger number of public clonotypes was shared among persistent patients (around 2,500) than among newly diagnosed patients (around 890). As a limitation, the authors acknowledged that the small sample size may reduce accuracy. Sequencing and analysis were limited to the TCR beta chain.

V gives up 1 base and J gives up 0 bases, and the segment between their germline ends measures 10 bases. The CDR3 runs 14 amino acids, cysteine and phenylalanine included. The entry retains the CDR3 DNA only, 42 bases that are in frame from base 1. From a lookup of the germline V gene (reference sequence), CDR1 and CDR2 are DFQATT and SNEGSKA. With regard to this clonotype: No cognate antigen has been identified for it. There are no base qualities to consult, and no much larger clone falls within one base.

The library was produced with multiplex PCR. Sequenced using an Illumina HiSeq 4000. To build TCR beta libraries, CDR3 regions were amplified by Arm-PCR using iRepertoire HTBI primers. Before sequencing, the PCR products went through gel purification. The original methods were these. A total of fewer than 65 TRBV and some 15 TRBJ segments were identified across samples and were used for gene usage analysis of CDR3 amino acid clonotypes. COPE and FqMerger were used to merge filtered high-quality paired reads into contigs. BLAST was used to align contigs to IMGT TRBV, TRBD and TRBJ reference genes, with CDR3 defined following IMGT. Any clonotype with a frequency above 0.1% was counted as a highly expanded clone. Repertoire diversity was measured by Shannon entropy, and V-J evenness by the Gini coefficient. A clonotype was considered public if more than one individual shared it. Through fastp at Q25 and MiXCR, TCRdb rebuilt clones from the public reads, retaining in-frame beta chains. All rows with the same CDR3 protein become a single entry with the most common DNA and genes. The V and J calls were determined by TCRdb, not by the authors. The table for this sample lists 300,000 to 500,000 distinct CDR3 sequences; around 20% of them were counted only once. Together, the top ten hold under 25% of the sample.

The sample's time point label, in plain terms: persistent/refractory GD, antithyroid drugs over 5 years with positive TRAb. For both TCR sequencing and RNA sequencing, RNA was extracted from PBMCs in TRIzol. The diagnosis of Graves' disease followed American Thyroid Association guidelines. The patients came from an endocrinology department in Xi'an, China. Each patient gave roughly 8.4 milliliters of peripheral blood, collected in an EDTA anticoagulant tube. Ficoll Paque Plus density gradient separation was used to isolate PBMCs, and no additional T cell sorting was done. An Agilent 2100 Bioanalyzer and agarose gel were used to check RNA quality, and a NanoDrop 2000 was used to measure RNA concentration.

Recombination linked TRBV20-1 to TRBJ2-7; TRBD1 could be the D gene, as 6 bases match. The receptor comes from a female donor with Graves disease. Sequencing was performed on peripheral blood mononuclear cells (PBMCs), taken when the disease was refractory, from a patient treated with antithyroid drugs. The CDR3 region has the sequence CSARVGAGSYEQYF. The DNA sequence is given as TGCAGTGCTAGAGTGGGGGCGGGCTCCTACGAGCAGTACTTC.